This T cell receptor beta chain was recorded in a study of Ad26.COV2.S vaccination and SARS-CoV-2 variants. Treatment described: over 15 received Ad26.COV2.S at low or high dose, single or two shots; 5 received placebo; per-sample allocation not given. Sampling happened 63 days after the first vaccine or placebo injection. It was Wuhan-strain SARS-CoV-2 spike that the Ad26 vaccine vector expressed. Produced via immunoSEQ multiplex PCR; TCRdb's table is partial and in-frame only. The sample has approximately 300,000 clones, 86% seen once. The germline V gene encodes CDR1 LNHNV and CDR2 YYDKDF (reference sequence). This CDR3 spans 17 amino acids. J was trimmed by 2 bases and V by 0 bases; bases with no gene match: 7.

This material consisted of peripheral blood, taken in a trial of Ad26.COV2.S vaccine versus placebo. The chain links TRBV15 to TRBJ2-3; 8 bases map to TRBD2. The receptor was isolated from a person aged 18-60 years who received the Ad26.COV2.S COVID-19 vaccine or a placebo. The CDR3 loop is CATSREGTRGSTDTQYF. Here the CDR3 DNA reads TGTGCCACCAGCAGAGAAGGGACTAGAGGGTCCACAGATACGCAGTATTTT.